This T cell receptor (beta chain) is drawn from a study of a mutant IDH1 vaccine in newly diagnosed glioma. Looking at the study overall: Onset of vaccination occurred 4-6 weeks following radiotherapy alone, or with temozolomide cycles.

Method: immunoSEQ multiplex PCR; TCRdb's copy keeps in-frame clones and lacks some. The table shows around 41,000 clones, with 78% occurring only once. Time point defined: week 23, last vaccination. Each dose of the vaccine consisted of 300 ug of mutant IDH1 20-mer peptide, with topical imiquimod. For this clone: What it recognizes is unknown.

The CDR3 sequence is 14 residues long. V lost 2 bases and J 3 bases, leaving 11 bases between the germline ends. Per the germline V gene, CDR1 is MDHEN and CDR2 is SYDVKM. V usage is TRBV28 and J usage is TRBJ2-7; D gene ambiguous. The origin of this receptor is a woman aged 35 to 49 with glioma. Some clones in this sample may be carry-over from other donors' samples. Source: PBMCs, taken from a glioma patient whose treatment included an IDH1 peptide vaccine. In nucleotides, the CDR3 is TGTGCCAGCAGTTTAGGCATATCAAGCTACGAGCAGTACTTC. Amino acid sequence: CASSLGISSYEQYF.